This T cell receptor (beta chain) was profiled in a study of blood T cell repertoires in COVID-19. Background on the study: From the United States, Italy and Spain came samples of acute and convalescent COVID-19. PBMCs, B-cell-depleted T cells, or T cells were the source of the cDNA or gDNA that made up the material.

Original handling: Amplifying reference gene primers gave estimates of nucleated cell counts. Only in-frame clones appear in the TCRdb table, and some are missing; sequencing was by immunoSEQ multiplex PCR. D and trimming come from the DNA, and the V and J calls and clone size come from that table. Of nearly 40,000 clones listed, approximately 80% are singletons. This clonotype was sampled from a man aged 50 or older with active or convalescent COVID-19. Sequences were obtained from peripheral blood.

CDR3 region: CASSPRGIGYTF. The CDR3, as DNA: TGCGCCAGCAGCCCCAGGGGGATCGGCTACACCTTC. The rearrangement uses TRBV5-1 and TRBJ1-2, with 7 nucleotides matching TRBD1. The V gene end was trimmed by 4 bases and the J gene end by 8 bases; junction bases not matched to a gene: 5. The CDR3 consists of 12 residues. CDR1 and CDR2 (germline): SGHRS, YFSETQ.